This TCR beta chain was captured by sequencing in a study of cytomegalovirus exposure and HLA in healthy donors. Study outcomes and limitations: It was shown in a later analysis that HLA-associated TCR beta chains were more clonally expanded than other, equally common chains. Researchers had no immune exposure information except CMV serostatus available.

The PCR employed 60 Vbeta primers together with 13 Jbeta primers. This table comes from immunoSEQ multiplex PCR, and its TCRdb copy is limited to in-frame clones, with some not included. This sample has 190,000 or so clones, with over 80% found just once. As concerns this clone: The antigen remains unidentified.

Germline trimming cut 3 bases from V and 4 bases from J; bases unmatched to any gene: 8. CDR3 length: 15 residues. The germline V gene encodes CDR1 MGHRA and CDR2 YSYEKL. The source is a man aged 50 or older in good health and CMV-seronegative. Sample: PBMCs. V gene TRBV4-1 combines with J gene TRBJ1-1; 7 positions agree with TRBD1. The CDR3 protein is CASSHPDRRVTEAFF. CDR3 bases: TGCGCCAGCAGCCACCCGGACAGGAGGGTCACTGAAGCTTTCTTT.